Here is one T cell receptor (beta chain) with its context. The antigen is undetermined. Documented treatment: 10-day PBMC culture with coronavirus spike peptide pools or control peptides (ViraFEST assay). Following expansion of antigen-specific T cells with peptide pools, ViraFEST then sequenced TCRs. This entry is derived from a study of vaccination and CD4 T cells after COVID-19. Overall study: Median time from COVID diagnosis to post-COVID sampling was 101 days (35 to 161). Overlapping spike peptides of SARS-CoV-2, HCoV-NL63, HCoV-OC43 and HCoV-229E were used, and cells were stimulated with them.

V was clipped by 6 bases and J by 2 bases, with 10 bases between them. In germline, CDR1 is WNHNN, CDR2 SYGVQD (reference sequence). This CDR3 contains 13 residues. Once obtained from cultured CD4+ T cells, the DNA was sequenced using the Oncomine TCR Beta short-read assay. In this case, cultured CD4+ T cells provided the extracted genomic DNA. TCRdb re-called the PCR reads through MiXCR, storing one row per CDR3 protein. Of roughly 4,500 distinct CDR3 sequences listed, approximately 19% are singletons. The receptor was derived from a human donor who had recovered from COVID-19. The J gene is TRBJ1-1, the V gene TRBV10-1; D perhaps matches TRBD1 (5 bases). Material for sequencing was CD4+ T cells from blood, cultured in vitro. The CDR3 DNA reads TGCGCCAGCAGGGGGGGAGTTAACACTGAAGCTTTCTTT. Protein sequence: CASRGGVNTEAFF.